Shown below are 17 T cell receptor beta chains from a single sample sequenced in a study of T-cell reconstitution after alpha-beta-depleted transplantation in children. Researchers prepared the TCRbeta library using unique molecular identifiers, the study reports. TCRdb reprocessed the PCR reads via MiXCR and lists one record per CDR3 protein. The sample includes some 830,000 distinct CDR3 sequences, roughly 15% of them seen just once. The sample was PBMCs, mostly from graft donor cells, taken 360 days after TCRalphabeta/CD19-depleted stem cell transplant. The receptors were gathered from a male patient younger than 18 who had a stem cell transplant for acute lymphoblastic leukemia, so the T cells may come from the graft donor.

This clonotype was picked up a small number of times. The chain couples TRBV4-1 to TRBJ2-3; TRBD2 matches 12 bases. The CDR3 has 16 amino acids. V lost 0 bases to trimming and J lost 5 bases; unmatched junction nucleotides: 3. Germline V gene lookup returns CDR1 MGHRA and CDR2 YSYEKL. CDR3 in DNA: TGCGCCAGCAGCCAAGATCCGGGACTAGCGGGAGATACGCAGTATTTT. Its translation is CASSQDPGLAGDTQYF.

The V and J genes are TRBV19 and TRBJ2-7, with 9 bases identical to TRBD1. This CDR3 is built from 15 residues. V lost 4 bases and J lost 4; bases outside the gene matches: 8. The germline V gene has CDR1 LNHDA and CDR2 SQIVND (reference sequence). For the CDR3, the DNA is TGTGCCAGTAGTACCCGCCGGGACAGGGCTTACGAGCAGTACTTC. Protein: CASSTRRDRAYEQYF.

V is TRBV6-5 and J is TRBJ1-2, with a possible D match to TRBD1 (5 bases). This CDR3 has 11 amino acids. Trimming cost V 7 bases and J 9 bases, with 12 bases left between them. Germline V gene data show CDR1 as MNHEY and CDR2 as SVGAGI. CDR3 bases: TGTGCCAGCACGGTGGGGCGCCGCTACACCTTC. Its protein is CASTVGRRYTF.

This clonotype showed up just a few times. CDR3 DNA: TGTGCCAGCAGCCCCACAGGGTTGTTTTTAAACACCATATATTTT. This sequence encodes CASSPTGLFLNTIYF. J is TRBJ1-3 and V is TRBV28; D is possibly TRBD1 (6 bases). The V end was cut by 6 bases, the J end by 6 bases, with 18 bases between. From germline, CDR1 is MDHEN and CDR2 SYDVKM. There are 15 residues in the CDR3.

CDR3 sequence (DNA): TGTGCCAGCAGTCCCCAGGCGACCACAGATACGCAGTATTTT. Protein: CASSPQATTDTQYF. This chain links TRBV12-3 or TRBV12-4 with TRBJ2-3; D is unresolved. Between the trimmed V and J ends, which lost 5 bases and 2 bases, there was a span of 11 bases. This CDR3 contains 14 residues.

There are a few counts of this clonotype. The rearrangement uses TRBV10-3 and TRBJ2-5; D is unclear. Trimming took 9 bases from V and 1 from J, leaving 6 bases between them. This CDR3 is built from 11 residues. Per germline, CDR1 ENHRY and CDR2 SYGVKD. In DNA, the CDR3 is TGTGCCATTGGGGTCCAAGAGACCCAGTACTTC. This sequence encodes CAIGVQETQYF.

In its sample, this clonotype was seen a few times. This rearrangement joins TRBV10-3 to TRBJ2-3; 15 nucleotides align to TRBD2. This CDR3 region has 19 residues. V lost 9 bases to trimming and J lost 2 bases; unmatched junction nucleotides: 15. The V gene's germline CDR1 is ENHRY and CDR2 SYGVKD. CDR3: CAIDTGLAGGPGITDTQYF. DNA for the CDR3: TGTGCCATAGACACCGGACTAGCGGGAGGGCCGGGAATCACAGATACGCAGTATTTT.

This clonotype was picked up a small number of times. CDR3 amino acids: CASSFPGTSGGEGDQETQYF. CDR3 bases: TGTGCCAGCAGCTTCCCCGGGACTAGCGGAGGGGAGGGGGACCAAGAGACCCAGTACTTC. The V call is TRBV7-8, the J call TRBJ2-5; 11 bases fit TRBD2. V shed 3 bases and J 0 bases; nucleotides not matched to a gene: 15. This CDR3 spans 20 amino acids. CDR1 is SGHVS, CDR2 FQNEAQ, per germline.

DNA of the CDR3: TGTGCCAGCAGCTTGAACAGCTTCTCTGGAAACACCATATATTTT. It is translated as CASSLNSFSGNTIYF. The V gene is TRBV7-2, the J gene TRBJ1-3; D gene ambiguous. Germline V gene lookup returns CDR1 SGHTA and CDR2 FQGNSA. The V end lost 3 bases, the J end lost 0 bases, and 9 bases lay between the germline ends. This CDR3 has 15 residues.

This clonotype has a handful of counts. The chain joins TRBV20-1 to TRBJ2-2; tentatively, D is TRBD1 (6 bases). This CDR3 has 13 residues. Germline V gene sequence: CDR1 DFQATT, CDR2 SNEGSKA (reference sequence). The V end was cut by 6 bases, the J end by 2 bases, with 10 bases between. CDR3 in amino acids: CSAPGVNTGELFF. The CDR3 bases are TGCAGTGCCCCAGGGGTCAACACCGGGGAGCTGTTTTTT.

The V and J genes are TRBV20-1 and TRBJ2-5; 10 nucleotides line up with TRBD1. V was pared by 5 bases and J by 0 bases, with 3 bases of the junction left unmatched. This CDR3 has 14 residues. Germline-derived CDR1 and CDR2 are DFQATT and SNEGSKA (reference sequence). The CDR3 reads CSAPDRGNQETQYF. CDR3 bases: TGCAGTGCTCCGGACAGGGGGAACCAAGAGACCCAGTACTTC.

On this clonotype: A much bigger clone sits one base away, suggesting this may be a read error. It is likely a read error, because the conserved phenylalanine at the end of the CDR3 is missing. This chain connects TRBV5-1 to TRBJ2-7, with 8 bases matching TRBD1. This CDR3 contains 15 residues. Germline CDR1 reads SGHRS; CDR2 reads YFSETQ. V shed 5 bases and J 2 bases; nucleotides not matched to a gene: 9. The CDR3 sequence: CASRETGTGAYEQYC. CDR3 DNA: TGCGCCAGCAGAGAGACCGGGACAGGAGCCTACGAGCAGTACTGC.

J is TRBJ2-3 and V is TRBV2, with 10 bases that match TRBD2. The CDR3 sequence is 16 residues long. CDR1 and CDR2 from the germline V gene are SNHLY and FYNNEI. Trimming took 2 bases from V and 4 from J; bases not matched to a gene: 6. DNA of the CDR3: TGTGCCAGCAGTGAACCGGCTAGCGGGAGTGCAGATACGCAGTATTTT. As protein: CASSEPASGSADTQYF.

This clonotype was recorded a few times. The rearrangement links TRBV7-2 to TRBJ1-5, with D possibly being TRBD1 (6 bases). The ends were cut back, 5 bases at V and 5 bases at J, with 16 bases in the middle. The CDR3 loop spans 15 amino acids. The germline V gene has CDR1 SGHTA and CDR2 FQGNSA. Here the CDR3 reads CASSPQGPLYQPQHF. CDR3 DNA sequence: TGTGCCAGCAGCCCCCAGGGGCCTCTTTATCAGCCCCAGCATTTT.

The chain combines TRBV7-2 with TRBJ2-7, with TRBD2 matching over 10 bases. The CDR3 spans 16 residues. CDR1 SGHTA and CDR2 FQGNSA come from the germline V gene. With 5 bases clipped from V and 6 bases from J, the junction kept 13 bases outside the gene matches. DNA of the CDR3: TGTGCCAGCAGCCCTTTAAGCGGGAGGGGGCTCGGCGAGCAGTACTTC. It translates to CASSPLSGRGLGEQYF. The complete variable domain, with remaining parts taken from reference TRBV7-2 and TRBJ2-7, reads GAGVSQSPSNKVTEKGKDVELRCDPISGHTALYWYRQSLGQGLEFLIYFQGNSAPDKSGLPSDRFSAERTGGSVSTLTIQRTQQEDSAVYLCASSPLSGRGLGEQYFGPGTRLTVT.

This clonotype was recorded only once. V and J are TRBV12-3 or TRBV12-4 and TRBJ2-7; D is uncertain. The length of the CDR3 is 14 residues. Trimming removed 6 bases from V and 3 bases from J, with 15 bases in between. The CDR3 coding sequence is TGTGCCAGCAGCGCATCCCCTATTCTCTACGAGCAGTACTTC. It codes for CASSASPILYEQYF.

The chain employs TRBV29-1 and TRBJ2-2; 10 nucleotides match TRBD1. Germline-derived CDR1 and CDR2 are SQVTM and ANQGSEA. V lost 7 bases to trimming and J lost 4 bases; unmatched junction nucleotides: 3. The CDR3 totals 13 residues. The CDR3, as DNA: TGCAGCGCGGGACAGGGGCCCACCGGGGAGCTGTTTTTT. Protein sequence: CSAGQGPTGELFF.